This T cell receptor beta chain was documented in a study of shared clonotypes between healthy human individuals. Turning to the study itself: Those who served as donors were a couple of women and three men between the ages of 18 and 49.

Subsets obtained from CD4+ cells comprised CD45RA+ naive and CD45RA-negative memory cells. This CDR3 has 15 amino acids. V was clipped by 0 bases and J by 8 bases, with 14 bases between them. CDR1 is LNHNV and CDR2 is YYDKDF in the germline V gene (reference sequence). As originally analysed: Filtering differed since immunoSEQ provided only junctions, with no quality scores. The table came from immunoSEQ multiplex PCR; TCRdb's copy has only in-frame clones and leaves some out. The V and J calls and the clone size are those of that table, but D and trimming were determined from the DNA. This table has under 2.5 million clones, 85% to 95% appearing once.

This rearrangement joins TRBV15 to TRBJ2-4; possible D gene TRBD2, 6 bases. What was sequenced was naive CD4+ T cells from PBMCs. Subset specified: CD45RA+ positively selected. The source is a man aged 18 to 35 in good health. Some clones in this sample may be carry-over from other donors' samples. CDR3 bases: TGTGCCACCAGCAGAGACAGCGAGACGGGAGACATTCAGTACTTC. Translated: CATSRDSETGDIQYF.